This TCR beta chain derives from a study of molecular identifiers for immune sequencing clone quantification. General observations from the study: Clones that exceeded 20 RNA copies held over 98% of effector molecules, yet under 1% in naive cells.

The CDR3 loop spans 17 amino acids. Germline V CDR1 and CDR2: SGHDN, FVKESK. With respect to this clonotype: The target antigen is unknown. This clone may be a read error of a much larger clone one base away.

Each CDR3 protein gets one entry after TCRdb re-called the PCR reads with MiXCR. In the table there are about half a million distinct CDR3 sequences, around a fifth of which are singletons. This receptor was obtained from a human donor in good health. Some libraries in this study had Jurkat cell RNA spiked in. V usage is TRBV14 and J usage is TRBJ1-1; a possible D gene is TRBD1 (6 bases). The sample taken for sequencing was naive CD8+ T cells from blood, with Jurkat cell RNA spiked in. Regarding subset: FACS-sorted CD8+CD4-CCR7+CD45RA+ naive T cells. The DNA of the CDR3 is TGTGCCAGCTGCCAAGATCAGGGGCCCCTGATAGTGACTGAAGCTTTCTTT. Residues: CASCQDQGPLIVTEAFF.